The entry that follows covers one T cell receptor beta chain sequence. Its antigen is not identified. This specimen comes from a study of CXCR3-negative and CXCR3-positive naive CD8 T cells. Overall study findings and caveats: Higher TRB CDR3 hydrophobicity marked CXCR3-positive naive cells relative to CXCR3-negative naive cells. Once cells were cryopreserved, CXCR3 expression went down partly, and most assays used fresh PBMCs. Memory cells diverged, while naive CXCR3-positive and CXCR3-negative cells had similar TRBV-TRBJ usage. Diversity was high in both naive subsets and much lower in memory cells.

UMI-labeled TRB cDNA libraries were prepared by 5' RACE. Using the 5' RACE reads, TCRdb records one entry per CDR3 protein without DNA. This sample's clone table lists more than 80,000 distinct CDR3 sequences. The sample taken for sequencing was naive CXCR3+ CD8+ T cells from blood. Noted subset: CD45RO-CCR7+CD27+CD95- naive CD8+ T cells expressing CXCR3 (TNR3+). The receptor was derived from a human donor in good health. Some clones in this sample may be carry-over from other donors' samples.

CDR3 sequence reads: CASSHTGTGNTEAFF. The chain links TRBV5-1 to TRBJ1-1; TCRdb's assignment of TRBD1 cannot be checked, as there is no DNA. Germline V gene data show CDR1 as SGHRS and CDR2 as YFSETQ. The CDR3 contains 15 residues.